A single sample gave rise to the 24 T cell receptor beta chains below, sequenced in a study of OX40 agonist ivuxolimab in advanced cancers. Only in-frame clones appear in the TCRdb table, and some are missing; sequencing was by immunoSEQ multiplex PCR. The repertoire has roughly 60,000 clones, about 82% of them found once; the top ten carry approximately 2.6%. The sequences come from CD4+ or CD8+ T cells sorted from blood, collected in a trial of the OX40 agonist ivuxolimab. Receptors originate from an adult with an advanced solid tumor such as melanoma, head and neck, liver or kidney cancer.

The CDR3 DNA sequence: TGCGCCAGCAGCCCGGGACGGCCCACAGATACGCAGTATTTT. Protein: CASSPGRPTDTQYF. The chain is built from TRBV5-1 and TRBJ2-3, with D perhaps matching TRBD1 or TRBD2 (5 bases each). Trimming pared 4 bases from V and 2 bases from J, leaving 11 bases between. The CDR3 sequence is 14 residues long. Germline V gene sequence: CDR1 SGHRS, CDR2 YFSETQ.

The chain recombines TRBV19 with TRBJ2-7; 11 nucleotides line up with TRBD1. Germline values: CDR1 LNHDA, CDR2 SQIVND (reference sequence). V dropped 5 bases and J dropped 3; count of bases not matched to a gene: 12. This CDR3 comprises 17 residues. Here the CDR3 reads CASSPYSGTGGFYEQYF. CDR3 nucleotide sequence: TGTGCCAGTAGTCCTTACTCCGGGACAGGGGGATTCTACGAGCAGTACTTC.

V and J are TRBV5-6 and TRBJ1-2; D is uncertain. Germline V gene data show CDR1 as SGHDT and CDR2 as YYEEEE. This CDR3 spans 14 amino acids. Trimming cost V 3 bases and J 4 bases, with 13 bases left between them. The CDR3 DNA reads as TGTGCCAGCAGCTCGCCCCCGGGGAGCTATGGCTACACCTTC. Its translation is CASSSPPGSYGYTF.

The chain employs TRBV18 and TRBJ2-7; TRBD2 matches 11 bases. CDR1 is KGHSH, CDR2 LQKENI, per germline. The CDR3 length is 17 residues. The V segment lost 4 bases and the J segment 0 bases; nucleotides outside the gene matches: 8. CDR3 sequence: CASSLRLAGPHSYEQYF. The CDR3 bases are TGTGCCAGCTCACTTAGACTAGCGGGGCCCCACTCCTACGAGCAGTACTTC.

J is TRBJ2-7 and V is TRBV6-1, with 9 bases lining up with TRBD1. The germline V gene encodes CDR1 MNHNS and CDR2 SASEGT. After removal of 9 bases from V and 5 bases from J, the junction contained 11 bases not matched to a gene. CDR3 length equals 14 residues. This CDR3 reads CASFPGQGIHEQYF. For the CDR3, the DNA is TGTGCCAGTTTTCCGGGACAGGGTATCCACGAGCAGTACTTC.

This chain joins TRBV16 and TRBJ1-1; a weak D match, TRBD1 (5 bases). Germline V gene sequence: CDR1 KGHSY, CDR2 FQNENV. V lost 4 bases to trimming and J lost 1 base, with 10 bases between them. This CDR3 is built from 14 residues. CDR3 residues: CASSRGRRNTEAFF. DNA of the CDR3: TGTGCCAGCAGCCGGGGACGGAGGAACACTGAAGCTTTCTTT.

The chain joins TRBV28 to TRBJ1-2, with TRBD1 identical over 7 bases. Germline-derived CDR1 and CDR2 are MDHEN and SYDVKM. V shed 5 bases, J shed 4 bases, and the junction held 13 bases outside the gene matches. The CDR3 totals 16 residues. In DNA, the CDR3 is TGTGCCAGCAGTCCGATTCGACAGGGATACGGCTATGGCTACACCTTC. It translates to CASSPIRQGYGYGYTF.

The rearrangement uses TRBV9 and TRBJ2-1, with 7 nucleotides matching TRBD2. The CDR3 is made up of 15 amino acids. The V segment lost 0 bases and the J segment 7 bases; nucleotides outside the gene matches: 7. CDR1 is SGDLS and CDR2 is YYNGEE in the germline V gene. For the CDR3, the DNA is TGTGCCAGCAGCGTAGTACCGGGGGGACGGAATGAGCAGTTCTTC. Protein: CASSVVPGGRNEQFF.

The chain employs TRBV7-2 and TRBJ1-2; possibly TRBD1 for D (6 bases). This CDR3 has 14 residues. Germline V gives CDR1 SGHTA, CDR2 FQGNSA. V was pared by 5 bases and J by 7 bases, with 17 bases between. The CDR3 coding sequence is TGTGCCAGCAGCGGACAGCTAGCGTACGGTGGCTACACCTTC. Translation gives CASSGQLAYGGYTF.

The rearrangement links TRBV6-1 to TRBJ1-1; no clear D gene. This CDR3 is built from 14 residues. CDR1 and CDR2 from the germline V gene are MNHNS and SASEGT. Between the trimmed V and J ends, which lost 2 bases and 5 bases, there was a span of 12 bases. In DNA form, the CDR3 reads TGTGCCAGCAGTGAATTAGGGTTCGGAACTGAAGCTTTCTTT. Translated: CASSELGFGTEAFF.

The chain joins TRBV11-2 to TRBJ2-2, with D unclear. Trimming took 6 bases from V and 2 from J, leaving 13 bases between them. CDR3 length: 15 residues. Per the germline V gene, CDR1 is SGHAT and CDR2 is FQNNGV. CDR3 amino acids: CASRLAQVNTGELFF. DNA for the CDR3: TGTGCCAGCAGATTGGCACAAGTTAACACCGGGGAGCTGTTTTTT.

The chain joins TRBV6-5 to TRBJ1-1; D call uncertain. V was shortened by 0 bases and J by 7 bases, with 18 bases between the two germline ends. The CDR3 has 16 amino acids. CDR1 and CDR2 (germline): MNHEY, SVGAGI. CDR3 bases: TGTGCCAGCAGTTACTCGATCACGGGGATGGATGGTGAAGCTTTCTTT. It translates to CASSYSITGMDGEAFF.

This clone occurred once. The chain has TRBV19 and TRBJ2-3; D might be TRBD2 (6 bases). The CDR3 contains 14 residues. V lost 0 bases and J lost 6, with 10 bases in between. Germline V gives CDR1 LNHDA, CDR2 SQIVND (reference sequence). The DNA of the CDR3 is TGTGCCAGTAGTATAGATAGCGGAAAGGATACGCAGTATTTT. Its protein product is CASSIDSGKDTQYF.

This chain joins TRBV7-8 and TRBJ2-7; TRBD2 might be the D (6 bases). The CDR3 spans 15 residues. Germline V CDR1 and CDR2: SGHVS, FQNEAQ. Between the trimmed V and J ends, which lost 1 base and 2 bases, there was a span of 12 bases. In DNA, the CDR3 is TGTGCCAGCAGCTTAGGGGACTCCTTAACCTACGAGCAGTACTTC. This gives the protein CASSLGDSLTYEQYF.

The sample holds one count of this clone. This chain connects TRBV21-1 to TRBJ1-2; the D call in the table, TRBD1, was not verified against the DNA. TRBV21-1 is classified as a pseudogene. This CDR3 contains 13 residues. CDR3 sequence reads: CASSKRPGGGYTF. CDR3 DNA: TGTGCCAGCAGCAAACGCCCAGGGGGTGGCTACACCTTC.

This chain uses TRBV5-1 with TRBJ2-7, with 16 bases identical to TRBD2. The J segment lost 0 bases and the V segment lost 6 bases, leaving 9 bases of the junction unmatched. This CDR3 is built from 18 residues. Germline CDR1 reads SGHRS; CDR2 reads YFSETQ. CDR3 sequence: CASTPGLAGGLGSYEQYF. In nucleotides, the CDR3 is TGCGCCAGCACCCCGGGACTAGCGGGGGGGCTAGGCTCCTACGAGCAGTACTTC.

The chain is built from TRBV14 and TRBJ1-2, with D unresolved. The CDR3 contains 14 residues. Trimming removed 1 base from V and 7 bases from J, with 13 bases in between. Germline CDR1 SGHDN, CDR2 FVKESK. Here the CDR3 reads CASSQVGSRVGYTF. The CDR3 coding sequence is TGTGCCAGCAGCCAAGTCGGGTCGCGCGTTGGCTACACCTTC.

The chain links TRBV7-3 to TRBJ2-1; D is unresolved. Looked up from germline, CDR1 is SGHTA and CDR2 is FQGTGA. V was cut by 4 bases and J by 10 bases, with 11 bases left in between. This CDR3 has 12 residues. The DNA of the CDR3 is TGTGCCAGCAGCTCAGTTGAGGAGGAGCAGTTCTTC. Encoded protein: CASSSVEEEQFF.

This clone has just one count. The chain carries TRBV19 and TRBJ2-4, with a possible D match to TRBD2 (5 bases). CDR1 and CDR2 (germline): LNHDA, SQIVND (reference sequence). The germline V and J ends were trimmed by 5 bases and 0 bases, with 20 bases remaining between them. There are 18 residues in the CDR3. In DNA form, the CDR3 reads TGTGCCAGTAGTGTCACCTCGGGGAGACCTATAGCCAAAAACATTCAGTACTTC. Translating it yields CASSVTSGRPIAKNIQYF. Full variable domain (rest looked up from reference TRBV19 and TRBJ2-4): DGGITQSPKYLFRKEGQNVTLSCEQNLNHDAMYWYRQDPGQGLRLIYYSQIVNDFQKGDIAEGYSVSREKKESFPLTVTSAQKNPTAFYLCASSVTSGRPIAKNIQYFGAGTRLSVL.

The chain has TRBV6-6 and TRBJ1-4, with D unresolved. Germline V lookup: CDR1 MNHNY, CDR2 SVGAGI (reference sequence). CDR3 size: 13 residues. V shed 5 bases and J shed 3 bases, with 7 bases lying between them. CDR3 coding DNA: TGTGCCAGCAGTCCCCGGCCTAATGAAAAACTGTTTTTT. Protein: CASSPRPNEKLFF.

The chain is built from TRBV29-1 and TRBJ1-1; TRBD1 aligns across 9 bases. Germline CDR1 SQVTM, CDR2 ANQGSEA. The CDR3 is 14 residues long. V trimming: 4 bases; J trimming: 3 bases; junction bases outside the gene matches: 6. The CDR3 reads CSVAMRTGDTEAFF. For the CDR3, the DNA is TGCAGCGTTGCCATGAGGACAGGGGACACTGAAGCTTTCTTT. The whole variable domain, filled in from reference TRBV29-1 and TRBJ1-1, reads SAVISQKPSRDICQRGTSLTIQCQVDSQVTMMFWYRQQPGQSLTLIATANQGSEATYESGFVIDKFPISRPNLTFSTLTVSNMSPEDSSIYLCSVAMRTGDTEAFFGQGTRLTVV.

The J gene is TRBJ1-1, the V gene TRBV7-9; D is unclear. Deletions cut 5 bases from V and 1 base from J, with 11 bases between. The CDR3 runs 14 residues. The germline gives CDR1 SEHNR, CDR2 FQNEAQ (reference sequence). CDR3 coding DNA: TGTGCCAGCAGCCTCGCGCACCCGAACACTGAAGCTTTCTTT. As protein: CASSLAHPNTEAFF.

This rearrangement joins TRBV18 to TRBJ2-3, with 8 bases lining up with TRBD2. From germline, CDR1 is KGHSH and CDR2 LQKENI. There are 15 residues in the CDR3. With V trimmed by 3 bases and J by 7 bases, 9 bases remained unmatched. The CDR3 region has the DNA TGTGCCAGCTCACCTTCAGCGGGGGAGGGGTATACGCAGTATTTT. The encoded protein is CASSPSAGEGYTQYF.

V usage is TRBV4-3 and J usage is TRBJ2-6; no definite D call. Germline V gene lookup returns CDR1 LGHNA and CDR2 YSLEER. Trimming removed 0 bases from V and 0 bases from J, with 9 bases in between. The length of the CDR3 is 17 residues. CDR3 protein: CASSQDVLTSGANVLTF. As DNA, the CDR3 is TGCGCCAGCAGCCAAGATGTTCTCACCTCTGGGGCCAACGTCCTGACTTTC.